The 27 T cell receptor beta chains below were found in one sample sequenced in a study of blood T cell repertoires in COVID-19. Using immunoSEQ multiplex PCR, the repertoire was profiled, and TCRdb retains in-frame clones only, with some absent. The sample yields approximately 170,000 clones, approximately 90% seen once. The specimen was peripheral blood. Receptors were obtained from a man aged 18 to 29 with COVID-19, enrolled during active disease.

As for this clone: A junction boundary mismatches the germline segment, possibly from a read error. The V gene is TRBV4-3, the J gene TRBJ1-4, with 9 nucleotides matching TRBD1. Germline V gene sequence: CDR1 LGHNA, CDR2 YSLEER. This CDR3 comprises 16 residues. The CDR3 region is CASSQGDREDGEKLLF. In DNA form, the CDR3 reads TGCGCCAGCAGCCAAGGGGACAGGGAGGATGGTGAAAAACTGCTTTTT.

The chain links TRBV28 to TRBJ1-5, with D possibly TRBD1 on 6 matching bases. Per germline, CDR1 MDHEN and CDR2 SYDVKM. This CDR3 contains 15 residues. Trimming removed 2 bases at V and 2 bases at J, with 10 bases between. The CDR3 protein is CASSLTGYGNQPQHF. The CDR3 nucleotides are TGTGCCAGCAGTTTAACAGGGTACGGCAATCAGCCCCAGCATTTT.

The J gene is TRBJ1-5, the V gene TRBV28, with a tentative D call TRBD1 (5 bases). Trimming removed 10 bases from V and 3 bases from J, with 19 bases in between. The V gene's germline CDR1 is MDHEN and CDR2 SYDVKM. The length of the CDR3 is 15 residues. CDR3 sequence (DNA): TGTGCCACCCTCCCTTCGACAGACATCAATCAGCCCCAGCATTTT. This gives the protein CATLPSTDINQPQHF.

This chain joins TRBV9 and TRBJ2-3, with 14 bases identical to TRBD2. With 3 bases clipped from V and 4 bases from J, the junction kept 7 bases outside the gene matches. The germline V gene encodes CDR1 SGDLS and CDR2 YYNGEE. The CDR3 runs 17 residues. CDR3 nucleotide sequence: TGTGCCAGCAGCGAGAGCTCGGGACTAGCGGGAGCAGATACGCAGTATTTT. Translation gives CASSESSGLAGADTQYF.

CDR3 loop: CASTGRDSNQPQHF. The DNA of the CDR3 is TGTGCCAGCACCGGGAGGGATAGCAATCAGCCCCAGCATTTT. The rearrangement links TRBV28 to TRBJ1-5; the D is unclear. Germline V lookup: CDR1 MDHEN, CDR2 SYDVKM. This CDR3 has 14 residues. The ends were cut back, 7 bases at V and 0 bases at J, with 10 bases in the middle.

For this clone: An end of the junction does not agree with germline; a read error may underlie this. V is TRBV30 and J is TRBJ1-4; TRBD1 agrees at 7 bases. This CDR3 is built from 14 residues. The germline CDR1 and CDR2 sequences are GTSNPN and SVGIG (reference sequence). CDR3 sequence reads: CARTGRTADEKLLF. The CDR3 nucleotides read TGTGCCCGGACAGGAAGGACAGCTGATGAAAAACTGCTTTTT.

J is TRBJ2-7 and V is TRBV7-3; 9 nucleotides align to TRBD1. This CDR3 spans 13 amino acids. With V trimmed by 5 bases and J by 7 bases, 6 bases remained unmatched. The germline V gene has CDR1 SGHTA and CDR2 FQGTGA. The CDR3 sequence: CASSQRQGGEQYF. Written as DNA, the CDR3 is TGTGCCAGCAGCCAAAGACAGGGGGGTGAGCAGTACTTC.

The chain recombines TRBV11-2 with TRBJ2-7; D gene uncertain. The germline gives CDR1 SGHAT, CDR2 FQNNGV. The CDR3 sequence is 14 residues long. V dropped 5 bases and J dropped 1 base, with 12 bases sitting between them. The CDR3 DNA is TGTGCCAGCAGCGCTGTGGGCAGATCCTACGAGCAGTACTTC. Translated, it gives CASSAVGRSYEQYF.

The V call is TRBV7-2, the J call TRBJ1-1, with D perhaps TRBD1 (6 bases). Germline CDR1 SGHTA, CDR2 FQGNSA. V gave up 5 bases and J gave up 11 bases, with 15 bases separating them. The CDR3 covers 12 residues. The CDR3: CASSLYRVRAFF. In DNA, the CDR3 is TGTGCCAGCAGCCTCTACAGGGTGAGGGCTTTCTTT. The full variable domain, in which reference TRBV7-2 and TRBJ1-1 provide the parts outside the CDR3, is GAGVSQSPSNKVTEKGKDVELRCDPISGHTALYWYRQSLGQGLEFLIYFQGNSAPDKSGLPSDRFSAERTGGSVSTLTIQRTQQEDSAVYLCASSLYRVRAFFGQGTRLTVV.

In its sample, this clone was seen once. The J gene is TRBJ2-5, the V gene TRBV18; the match to TRBD1 covers 8 bases. Trimming removed 2 bases from V and 2 bases from J; junction bases left unmatched: 7. In germline, CDR1 is KGHSH, CDR2 LQKENI. This CDR3 comprises 16 residues. In DNA form, the CDR3 reads TGTGCCAGCTCACCAACCACAGGGGGTCGGCAAGAGACCCAGTACTTC. Translation: CASSPTTGGRQETQYF.

This chain connects TRBV4-2 to TRBJ2-7, with TRBD2 identical over 9 bases. Per germline, CDR1 LGHNA and CDR2 YNFKEQ. The CDR3 sequence is 16 residues long. The trim removed 0 bases at V and 2 bases at J, leaving 5 bases unmatched. Here the CDR3 DNA reads TGTGCCAGCAGCCAAGATAGGCTAGCGGGACCCTACGAGCAGTACTTC. Protein product: CASSQDRLAGPYEQYF.

V usage is TRBV19 and J usage is TRBJ2-1, with 7 bases matching TRBD2. CDR1 is LNHDA and CDR2 is SQIVND in the germline V gene (reference sequence). The CDR3 consists of 15 residues. The trim removed 3 bases at V and 6 bases at J, leaving 8 bases unmatched. CDR3 nucleotides: TGTGCCAGTAGTATTGTGGGAGGGCCAGTCAATGAGCAGTTCTTC. Amino acid sequence: CASSIVGGPVNEQFF.

The rearrangement links TRBV5-6 to TRBJ2-7; the match to TRBD2 covers 11 bases. The CDR3 length is 15 residues. With V trimmed by 2 bases and J by 5 bases, 6 bases remained unmatched. Looked up from germline, CDR1 is SGHDT and CDR2 is YYEEEE. The chain's CDR3 is CASSFLAGGRNEQYF. The DNA for the CDR3 is TGTGCCAGCAGCTTCTTAGCGGGAGGGCGTAACGAGCAGTACTTC.

A remark on this clone: Additional DNA sequences in this sample encode the identical CDR3. The rearrangement joins TRBV7-9 to TRBJ1-5; D possibly corresponds to TRBD1 (5 bases). The germline CDR1 and CDR2 sequences are SEHNR and FQNEAQ (reference sequence). This CDR3 contains 13 residues. V lost 5 bases and J lost 4, with 9 bases in between. CDR3 sequence: CASSRGSNQPQHF. CDR3 nucleotide sequence: TGTGCCAGCAGCAGGGGTTCAAATCAGCCCCAGCATTTT.

The gene calls are TRBV19 and TRBJ2-1; 12 nucleotides agree with TRBD2. The V and J ends lost 6 bases and 4 bases, in that order; junction bases with no gene match: 10. Germline assignment: CDR1 LNHDA and CDR2 SQIVND (reference sequence). The CDR3 totals 17 residues. The CDR3 DNA sequence: TGTGCCAGTAGCCCGGGACTAGCGGGCTTGCCATACAATGAGCAGTTCTTC. Encoded protein: CASSPGLAGLPYNEQFF.

V usage is TRBV7-9 and J usage is TRBJ2-2, with D maybe TRBD1 (6 bases). The CDR3 loop spans 17 amino acids. V lost 2 bases and J lost 6, with 19 bases in between. The V gene's germline CDR1 is SEHNR and CDR2 FQNEAQ (reference sequence). The CDR3 here is CASSLIQGIRNAGELFF. In DNA, the CDR3 is TGTGCCAGCAGCTTAATACAGGGAATTCGAAATGCCGGGGAGCTGTTTTTT.

The genes are TRBV28 and TRBJ2-1; TRBD2 matches at 12 bases. CDR3 length: 17 amino acids. Trimming cost V 8 bases and J 5 bases; bases outside gene matches: 13. Germline loops: CDR1 MDHEN, CDR2 SYDVKM. The CDR3 DNA reads as TGTGCCAGCTCCACCGGACTAGCGGGAAGGGGGGACAATGAGCAGTTCTTC. Its protein is CASSTGLAGRGDNEQFF.

This clone has more than one count but fewer than ten. The rearrangement links TRBV10-3 to TRBJ2-7; the match to TRBD2 covers 13 bases. Germline CDR1 and CDR2: ENHRY and SYGVKD. This CDR3 region has 19 residues. V dropped 1 base and J dropped 0; count of bases not matched to a gene: 9. CDR3 DNA: TGTGCCATCAGTGAGTTCGGACTAGCGGGAGTAGCCCTCTCCTACGAGCAGTACTTC. Translating gives CAISEFGLAGVALSYEQYF.

The chain recombines TRBV10-3 with TRBJ2-7, with 8 bases matching TRBD2. This CDR3 is built from 14 residues. Trimming took 10 bases from V and 0 from J; bases not matched to a gene: 8. CDR1 and CDR2 (germline): ENHRY, SYGVKD. The CDR3 sequence is CATGGTSGSYEQYF. DNA of the CDR3: TGTGCCACGGGGGGTACTAGCGGCTCCTACGAGCAGTACTTC.

This chain joins TRBV6-2 or TRBV6-3 and TRBJ2-1; possibly TRBD2 for D (6 bases). Germline CDR1 reads MNHEY; CDR2 reads SVGEGT. V was clipped by 4 bases and J by 6 bases, with 13 bases between them. The CDR3 runs 14 residues. The CDR3 DNA follows: TGTGCCAGCAGTTCACTCCGGGGGTTCAATGAGCAGTTCTTC. This translates into CASSSLRGFNEQFF.

V usage is TRBV30 and J usage is TRBJ2-3; D possibly corresponds to TRBD2 (6 bases). The CDR3 runs 14 residues. The germline V gene encodes CDR1 GTSNPN and CDR2 SVGIG (reference sequence). Trimming removed 2 bases at V and 5 bases at J, with 14 bases between. CDR3 protein: CAWSWEAGVDTQYF. CDR3 sequence (DNA): TGTGCCTGGAGTTGGGAGGCAGGTGTAGATACGCAGTATTTT.

The chain is built from TRBV14 and TRBJ2-7, with 8 bases aligning to TRBD2. The V gene end was trimmed by 0 bases and the J gene end by 1 base; junction bases not matched to a gene: 8. Germline assignment: CDR1 SGHDN and CDR2 FVKESK. CDR3 length: 17 amino acids. The CDR3 spells CASSQDREGAKSYEQYF. CDR3 sequence (DNA): TGTGCCAGCAGCCAAGATCGGGAGGGTGCAAAATCCTACGAGCAGTACTTC.

The chain couples TRBV7-8 to TRBJ2-7, with 9 bases aligning to TRBD1. The length of the CDR3 is 15 residues. CDR1 is SGHVS and CDR2 is FQNEAQ in the germline V gene. V shed 5 bases and J 3 bases; nucleotides not matched to a gene: 8. CDR3 protein: CASSLRGTGYYEQYF. CDR3 nucleotides: TGTGCCAGCAGCCTACGGGGGACAGGGTACTACGAGCAGTACTTC.

The gene calls are TRBV30 and TRBJ2-3, with 16 bases lining up with TRBD2. Germline trimming cut 5 bases from V and 4 bases from J; bases unmatched to any gene: 21. Germline CDR1 reads GTSNPN; CDR2 reads SVGIG (reference sequence). The CDR3 is 21 residues long. CDR3 loop: CAWDPPLTGTSGRVRADTQYF. The CDR3 nucleotides are TGTGCCTGGGACCCCCCTTTGACCGGGACTAGCGGGAGGGTCAGGGCAGATACGCAGTATTTT.

This chain links TRBV13 with TRBJ2-2; 9 bases are a match to TRBD2. Germline CDR1 and CDR2: PRHDT and FYEKMQ (reference sequence). The trim removed 0 bases at V and 5 bases at J, leaving 7 bases unmatched. CDR3 length: 17 amino acids. For the CDR3, the DNA is TGTGCCAGCAGCTTAGGGCCGGGACTAGCTGAGACCGGGGAGCTGTTTTTT. Protein product: CASSLGPGLAETGELFF.

DNA for the CDR3: TGTGCCAGCAGTCTACGGACAGGAAATCAGCCCCAGCATTTT. Amino acid sequence: CASSLRTGNQPQHF. This chain connects TRBV5-5 to TRBJ1-5; TRBD1 aligns across 7 bases. The CDR3 totals 14 residues. J lost 4 bases, V lost 5 bases, and 6 bases had no gene match. Germline lookup yields CDR1 SGHKS and CDR2 YYEKEE (reference sequence).

The J gene is TRBJ2-5, the V gene TRBV5-4; D is possibly TRBD1 (6 bases). The germline V and J ends were trimmed by 4 bases and 1 base, with 17 bases remaining between them. From germline, CDR1 is SGHNT and CDR2 YYREEE (reference sequence). There are 16 residues in the CDR3. CDR3 nucleotide sequence: TGTGCCAGCAGCAGGACTCCGGGACACACCCAAGAGACCCAGTACTTC. Its protein is CASSRTPGHTQETQYF.